The 25 T cell receptor beta chains below were found in one sample sequenced in a study of shared clonotypes between healthy human individuals. TCRdb's table, derived via immunoSEQ multiplex PCR, lists solely in-frame clones and lacks some. The sample carries approximately 2,000,000 clones, roughly 90% recorded once. The source material was naive CD4+ T cells from PBMCs. Subset reported: CD45RA+ positively selected. Source of these receptors: a man aged 18 to 29 in good health. Some clones in this sample may be carry-over from other donors' samples.

V and J are TRBV4-3 and TRBJ2-2; 7 bases align to TRBD1. This CDR3 is 15 amino acids long. The junction had 4 bases not matched to a gene; V was cut back by 2 bases and J by 4 bases. Germline-derived CDR1 and CDR2 are LGHNA and YSLEER. This chain's CDR3 is CASSQRGQSTGELFF. CDR3 DNA: TGCGCCAGCAGCCAAAGGGGGCAGAGCACCGGGGAGCTGTTTTTT.

On this clone: Other DNA sequences in the same sample also yield this CDR3. The chain uses TRBV5-7 and TRBJ1-1; no definite D call. Being an ORF, TRBV5-7 has a function that is uncertain. Trimming removed 6 bases at V and 11 bases at J, with 14 bases between. The CDR3 sequence is 11 residues long. CDR3 region: CASTSLGRAFF. The DNA for the CDR3 is TGTGCCAGCACCAGCTTGGGTAGGGCTTTCTTT.

The chain has TRBV28 and TRBJ1-5, with D unclear. Germline loops: CDR1 MDHEN, CDR2 SYDVKM. The CDR3 is made up of 15 amino acids. V lost 1 base, J lost 3 bases, and 10 bases lay in between. CDR3 bases: TGTGCCAGCAGTTTATTATGGGGTAACAATCAGCCCCAGCATTTT. Its translation: CASSLLWGNNQPQHF.

This clone was recorded once. The V call is TRBV9, the J call TRBJ2-2, with a weak D call TRBD1 (5 bases). Germline V CDR1 and CDR2: SGDLS, YYNGEE. Trimming pared 4 bases from V and 6 bases from J, leaving 16 bases between. The CDR3 spans 15 residues. This chain's CDR3 is CASSPLARDAGELFF. The CDR3 DNA follows: TGTGCCAGCAGCCCCTTGGCCAGGGATGCCGGGGAGCTGTTTTTT. Looking up the rest from reference TRBV9 and TRBJ2-2 gives the full variable domain: DSGVTQTPKHLITATGQRVTLRCSPRSGDLSVYWYQQSLDQGLQFLIQYYNGEERAKGNILERFSAQQFPDLHSELNLSSLELGDSALYFCASSPLARDAGELFFGEGSRLTVL.

The chain recombines TRBV7-8 with TRBJ2-3; 9 bases are a match to TRBD1. The V segment lost 4 bases and the J segment 3 bases; nucleotides outside the gene matches: 11. The CDR3 totals 17 residues. CDR1 SGHVS and CDR2 FQNEAQ come from the germline V gene. CDR3 in amino acids: CASSSRRGTGFTDTQYF. CDR3 sequence (DNA): TGTGCCAGCAGCTCACGCAGGGGGACAGGGTTTACAGATACGCAGTATTTT.

The rearrangement links TRBV5-1 to TRBJ2-7, with 12 nucleotides matching TRBD2. V lost 2 bases to trimming and J lost 6 bases; unmatched junction nucleotides: 9. CDR3 size: 16 residues. CDR1 SGHRS and CDR2 YFSETQ come from the germline V gene. The CDR3 spells CASSFASGRALGEQYF. CDR3 DNA sequence: TGCGCCAGCAGCTTTGCTAGCGGGAGGGCCTTAGGCGAGCAGTACTTC.

J is TRBJ2-7 and V is TRBV5-4; 16 positions agree with TRBD2. CDR3 length: 16 amino acids. V was clipped by 4 bases and J by 5 bases; unmatched bases: 6. Per the germline V gene, CDR1 is SGHNT and CDR2 is YYREEE (reference sequence). CDR3: CASSPGLAGGPDEQYF. The DNA for the CDR3 is TGTGCCAGCAGCCCGGGACTAGCGGGAGGGCCTGACGAGCAGTACTTC.

The chain employs TRBV5-1 and TRBJ2-7, with unresolved D. Germline assignment: CDR1 SGHRS and CDR2 YFSETQ. The CDR3 spans 15 residues. The germline V and J ends were trimmed by 4 bases and 2 bases, with 16 bases remaining between them. CDR3 DNA sequence: TGCGCCAGCAGCCCCTCGGCGACCCCCCCCTACGAGCAGTACTTC. Translating it yields CASSPSATPPYEQYF.

In regard to this clone: The same CDR3 is also encoded by other DNA sequences in this sample. The CDR3 spells CASSPGQGVGEQYF. For the CDR3, the DNA is TGTGCCAGCTCACCCGGACAGGGGGTGGGCGAGCAGTACTTC. V and J are TRBV18 and TRBJ2-7; 10 nucleotides agree with TRBD1. There are 14 residues in the CDR3. CDR1 is KGHSH, CDR2 LQKENI, per germline. V dropped 3 bases and J dropped 6; count of bases not matched to a gene: 5.

V and J are TRBV28 and TRBJ2-1, with TRBD2 identical over 12 bases. Germline-derived CDR1 and CDR2 are MDHEN and SYDVKM. Trimming at V came to 6 bases and at J to 9 bases, leaving 9 bases not matched to a gene. This CDR3 region has 15 residues. The CDR3 DNA reads TGTGCCAGCAGCTCCCTAGCGGGAGGGTACGGTGAGCAGTTCTTC. Amino acid sequence: CASSSLAGGYGEQFF. Complete variable domain (other parts from reference TRBV28 and TRBJ2-1): DVKVTQSSRYLVKRTGEKVFLECVQDMDHENMFWYRQDPGLGLRLIYFSYDVKMKEKGDIPEGYSVSREKKERFSLILESASTNQTSMYLCASSSLAGGYGEQFFGPGTRLTVL.

This clone was seen only once. The chain couples TRBV5-1 to TRBJ2-1; TRBD2 aligns across 7 bases. With 8 bases clipped from V and 0 bases from J, the junction kept 8 bases outside the gene matches. The CDR3 contains 15 residues. The V gene's germline CDR1 is SGHRS and CDR2 YFSETQ. This CDR3 reads CASGLAGSSYNEQFF. The DNA for the CDR3 is TGCGCCAGTGGGTTAGCGGGTTCCTCCTACAATGAGCAGTTCTTC.

V is TRBV18 and J is TRBJ2-1; tentatively, D is TRBD1 (5 bases). Germline CDR1 reads KGHSH; CDR2 reads LQKENI. This CDR3 has 17 residues. Deletions cut 4 bases from V and 2 bases from J, with 18 bases between. CDR3: CASSLGMADTPYNEQFF. The CDR3, as DNA: TGTGCCAGCTCACTCGGTATGGCGGACACCCCCTACAATGAGCAGTTCTTC.

The chain couples TRBV25-1 to TRBJ2-3; tentative D call: TRBD2 (5 bases). The CDR3 extends over 13 amino acids. CDR1 and CDR2 from the germline V gene are MGHDK and SYGVNS. Between the trimmed V and J ends, which lost 4 bases and 4 bases, there was a span of 9 bases. In nucleotides, the CDR3 is TGTGCCAGCAGTGGGAGGTTCCCAGATACGCAGTATTTT. This gives the protein CASSGRFPDTQYF.

The rearrangement links TRBV5-1 to TRBJ2-3, with unresolved D. V was cut by 1 base and J by 4 bases, with 16 bases left in between. Germline V gene lookup returns CDR1 SGHRS and CDR2 YFSETQ. The length of the CDR3 is 16 residues. CDR3: CASSLKARSGPDTQYF. Here the CDR3 DNA reads TGCGCCAGCAGCTTGAAGGCCCGTTCCGGACCAGATACGCAGTATTTT.

The chain is built from TRBV2 and TRBJ2-7; a weak D match, TRBD2 (5 bases). The germline V gene encodes CDR1 SNHLY and CDR2 FYNNEI. The CDR3 runs to 13 residues. The V gene lost 6 bases and the J gene lost 5 bases, with 14 bases spanning the gap. This chain's CDR3 is CASSRRAEDEQYF. DNA for the CDR3: TGTGCCAGCAGCCGCCGGGCGGAGGACGAGCAGTACTTC.

V usage is TRBV2 and J usage is TRBJ2-7; D may match TRBD1 or TRBD2 (5 bases each). Germline V CDR1 and CDR2: SNHLY, FYNNEI. The CDR3 consists of 14 residues. With 6 bases removed from V and 2 bases from J, the gap between germline ends came to 14 bases. CDR3 protein: CASSQQGVPYEQYF. The CDR3 coding sequence is TGTGCCAGCAGCCAGCAGGGAGTTCCCTACGAGCAGTACTTC.

This clone was seen a handful of times. Other DNA sequences in this sample translate to the same CDR3. The genes are TRBV4-1 and TRBJ1-1; D gene ambiguous. The CDR3 is 13 amino acids. CDR1 and CDR2 from the germline V gene are MGHRA and YSYEKL. V lost 1 base and J lost 5, with 8 bases in between. In DNA form, the CDR3 reads TGCGCCAGCAGCCAAGTCCGGGGAACTGAAGCTTTCTTT. It translates to CASSQVRGTEAFF.

This chain links TRBV12-5 with TRBJ2-3; 7 bases are shared with TRBD2. Unmatched junction bases numbered 0, after V lost 5 bases and J lost 1 base. Germline lookup yields CDR1 LGHNT and CDR2 FRNRAP. The length of the CDR3 is 13 residues. CDR3 loop: CASGGGGTDTQYF. CDR3 coding DNA: TGTGCTAGTGGTGGGGGGGGCACAGATACGCAGTATTTT.

The chain is built from TRBV11-3 and TRBJ2-5, with TRBD1 identical over 7 bases. V shed 6 bases, J shed 5 bases, and the junction held 6 bases outside the gene matches. The CDR3 spans 13 residues. Germline V lookup: CDR1 SGHNT, CDR2 YENEEA. The CDR3 sequence: CASSPQGSETQYF. Here the CDR3 DNA reads TGTGCCAGCAGTCCACAGGGGTCGGAGACCCAGTACTTC.

This chain connects TRBV10-3 to TRBJ1-1; no reliable D call. Germline V gene lookup returns CDR1 ENHRY and CDR2 SYGVKD. V lost 0 bases and J lost 5, with 7 bases in between. The CDR3 spans 13 residues. In DNA, the CDR3 is TGTGCCATCAGTGAGTCCGCGGTAACTGAAGCTTTCTTT. It specifies CAISESAVTEAFF.

The V and J genes are TRBV7-2 and TRBJ2-5; 9 nucleotides align to TRBD1. The CDR3 length is 15 residues. The V and J ends lost 1 base and 5 bases, in that order; junction bases with no gene match: 5. Germline V gene sequence: CDR1 SGHTA, CDR2 FQGNSA. The CDR3 loop is CASSLDRGLWETQYF. Written as DNA, the CDR3 is TGTGCCAGCAGCTTAGACAGGGGGCTTTGGGAGACCCAGTACTTC.

Only one count was recorded for this clone. The chain combines TRBV19 with TRBJ1-4, with TRBD1 as a possible D gene (5 bases). There are 15 residues in the CDR3. CDR1 is LNHDA and CDR2 is SQIVND in the germline V gene (reference sequence). Trimming took 5 bases from V and 4 from J, leaving 14 bases between them. The CDR3: CASSVPGRHNEKLFF. The CDR3 DNA reads TGTGCCAGTAGTGTGCCGGGACGGCATAATGAAAAACTGTTTTTT.

This clone has more than one count but fewer than ten. The chain couples TRBV5-6 to TRBJ1-5; D call uncertain. V lost 1 base and J 5 bases, leaving 13 bases between the germline ends. From germline, CDR1 is SGHDT and CDR2 YYEEEE. This CDR3 has 15 amino acids. DNA of the CDR3: TGTGCCAGCAGCTTGACGGGCCTCGGGGATCAGCCCCAGCATTTT. This encodes CASSLTGLGDQPQHF.

The chain links TRBV13 to TRBJ1-3; maybe TRBD1 (5 bases). This CDR3 region has 16 residues. Germline V gives CDR1 PRHDT, CDR2 FYEKMQ (reference sequence). The V gene lost 5 bases and the J gene lost 0 bases, with 14 bases spanning the gap. The CDR3 coding sequence is TGTGCCAGCAGCACCCCCAGGGATAACTCTGGAAACACCATATATTTT. Translation: CASSTPRDNSGNTIYF.

Notes on this clone: The sample has other DNA sequences that encode this CDR3 too. V gene TRBV5-1 combines with J gene TRBJ1-2, with a possible D match to TRBD1 (6 bases). Germline CDR1 reads SGHRS; CDR2 reads YFSETQ. V lost 0 bases, J lost 2 bases, and 11 bases lay in between. The CDR3 consists of 15 residues. The CDR3 reads CASSLGGTGNYGYTF. The CDR3 DNA reads TGCGCCAGCAGCTTGGGCGGTACAGGGAACTATGGCTACACCTTC.